This T cell receptor (beta chain) originates from a study of T-cell memory formation after mild COVID-19. The study's findings and limits: Balance between CD4 and CD8 was seen in clones contracting day 15 to 85, and a CD4+ lean was seen in later expanders.

From the 5' RACE reads, TCRdb called clonotypes with MiXCR, one entry per CDR3 protein. Of more than 400,000 distinct CDR3 sequences listed, 15% to 20% are singletons. This CDR3 is built from 16 residues. The trim removed 4 bases at V and 8 bases at J, leaving 14 bases unmatched. The germline gives CDR1 SGDLS, CDR2 YYNGEE. This clonotype occurred many times. Its cognate antigen is unknown. The chain couples TRBV9 to TRBJ2-1, with TRBD2 identical over 8 bases. This TCR was sampled from an adult woman who had mild COVID-19 (a few samples of this study predate the infection). Cell type and time point are not known. Sequenced material: PBMCs or a T cell subset sorted from them (not recorded which). CDR3 sequence (DNA): TGTGCCAGCAGCCCCAAGAGCGGGAGAGGGATACATGAGCAGTTCTTC. The encoded protein is CASSPKSGRGIHEQFF.